These 25 T cell receptor beta chains came from one sample sequenced in a study of spatial heterogeneity in lung cancer. One entry per CDR3 protein results from TCRdb running MiXCR on the 5' RACE reads. There are tens of thousands of distinct CDR3 sequences in the sample; over 9.5% occur only once, and under 5.5% lies in the top ten. Noted time point: sample taken at primary tumor resection. Unsorted samples of tumor, nontumor lung or frozen PBMC had their whole RNA sequenced. The sample in question was PBMCs, obtained at surgery. These receptors were taken from a male donor with early-stage non-small cell lung cancer.

The chain is built from TRBV29-1 and TRBJ2-3, with D hard to call. The CDR3 sequence is 13 residues long. The V gene lost 8 bases and the J gene lost 2 bases, with 14 bases spanning the gap. The V gene's germline CDR1 is SQVTM and CDR2 ANQGSEA. The CDR3 DNA sequence: TGCAGCTCGACGGAGTTGAACACAGATACGCAGTATTTT. It codes for CSSTELNTDTQYF.

This chain uses TRBV30 with TRBJ2-1; unclear D gene. The CDR3 consists of 11 residues. Germline-derived CDR1 and CDR2 are GTSNPN and SVGIG (reference sequence). V was pared by 8 bases and J by 7 bases, with 12 bases between. For the CDR3, the DNA is TGTGCCATCGATCCCAGGAATGAGCAGTTCTTC. This encodes CAIDPRNEQFF.

The chain carries TRBV30 and TRBJ1-3; D is perhaps TRBD1 (6 bases). The germline gives CDR1 GTSNPN, CDR2 SVGIG (reference sequence). The CDR3 totals 13 residues. V lost 3 bases and J lost 6, with 12 bases in between. The CDR3 reads CAWSQGSKNTIYF. CDR3 nucleotide sequence: TGTGCCTGGAGCCAGGGGAGTAAAAACACCATATATTTT.

In this sample, this clonotype turned up many times. This sequence joins TRBV9 and TRBJ1-1, with D uncertain. The CDR3 has 9 residues. The V and J ends lost 4 bases and 8 bases respectively, with 3 bases between them. Looked up from germline, CDR1 is SGDLS and CDR2 is YYNGEE. The CDR3 region is CASSPEAFF. CDR3 DNA: TGTGCCAGCAGCCCAGAAGCTTTCTTT. The entire variable domain, with the rest obtained from reference TRBV9 and TRBJ1-1, is as follows: DSGVTQTPKHLITATGQRVTLRCSPRSGDLSVYWYQQSLDQGLQFLIQYYNGEERAKGNILERFSAQQFPDLHSELNLSSLELGDSALYFCASSPEAFFGQGTRLTVV.

There are many counts of this clonotype. The chain couples TRBV29-1 to TRBJ1-2; 8 bases align to TRBD1. The CDR3 loop spans 12 amino acids. Unmatched junction bases numbered 3, after V lost 5 bases and J lost 4 bases. Germline lookup yields CDR1 SQVTM and CDR2 ANQGSEA. CDR3 residues: CSVKTGGYGYTF. CDR3 DNA: TGCAGCGTTAAAACAGGGGGCTATGGCTACACCTTC.

This clonotype has more than one count but fewer than ten. The chain couples TRBV20-1 to TRBJ2-3; TRBD2 aligns across 10 bases. V shed 2 bases and J 4 bases; nucleotides not matched to a gene: 6. This CDR3 has 15 amino acids. Germline CDR1 is DFQATT and CDR2 is SNEGSKA (reference sequence). CDR3 amino acids: CSARRSSGGPDTQYF. The DNA for the CDR3 is TGCAGTGCTAGAAGGTCTAGCGGGGGCCCAGATACGCAGTATTTT.

This clonotype was recorded at least ten times. V usage is TRBV5-1 and J usage is TRBJ2-5; D remains ambiguous. This CDR3 region has 13 residues. With 4 bases removed from V and 5 bases from J, the gap between germline ends came to 12 bases. The germline V gene encodes CDR1 SGHRS and CDR2 YFSETQ. The CDR3 loop reads CASSDTGFETQYF. CDR3 DNA: TGCGCCAGCAGCGATACTGGATTCGAGACCCAGTACTTC.

Ten or more counts support this clonotype. This chain uses TRBV6-5 with TRBJ1-2, with 7 nucleotides matching TRBD1. The trim removed 6 bases at V and 4 bases at J, leaving 5 bases unmatched. This CDR3 comprises 13 residues. Germline CDR1 reads MNHEY; CDR2 reads SVGAGI. The CDR3 is CASSTTGSYGYTF. The CDR3 DNA reads as TGTGCCAGCAGCACGACAGGGAGCTATGGCTACACCTTC.

The CDR3 sequence is CATSDLPDGFCNQPQHF. Written as DNA, the CDR3 is TGTGCCACCAGTGATTTACCCGACGGATTCTGCAATCAGCCCCAGCATTTT. J is TRBJ1-5 and V is TRBV24-1; D call uncertain. Germline V gene sequence: CDR1 KGHDR, CDR2 SFDVKD. The V end was cut by 1 base, the J end by 2 bases, with 14 bases between. This CDR3 is built from 17 residues.

At least ten counts were recorded for this clonotype. V and J are TRBV29-1 and TRBJ1-2; 8 bases are shared with TRBD1. Germline V gene sequence: CDR1 SQVTM, CDR2 ANQGSEA. The CDR3 runs 12 residues. V gave up 5 bases and J gave up 4 bases; unmatched junction bases: 3. Here the CDR3 DNA reads TGCAGCGTTACCCAGGGGGCCTATGGCTACACCTTC. This codes for CSVTQGAYGYTF.

This clonotype was recorded many times. V is TRBV11-2 and J is TRBJ2-1; D gene unclear. Trimming shortened V by 5 bases and J by 9 bases, and 8 bases separated the two germline ends. The CDR3 sequence is 11 residues long. CDR1 is SGHAT, CDR2 FQNNGV, per germline. The CDR3 protein is CASSNRGEQFF. The CDR3, as DNA: TGTGCCAGCAGCAACCGAGGTGAGCAGTTCTTC.

This clonotype occurred a few times. This sequence joins TRBV7-8 and TRBJ2-7; 11 bases map to TRBD1. V shed 1 base and J 4 bases; nucleotides not matched to a gene: 3. This CDR3 spans 15 amino acids. The V gene's germline CDR1 is SGHVS and CDR2 FQNEAQ. The CDR3 loop is CASSLEDRGRYEQYF. CDR3 sequence (DNA): TGTGCCAGCAGCTTAGAGGACAGGGGGCGTTACGAGCAGTACTTC.

The V call is TRBV7-9, the J call TRBJ2-1; 7 bases are shared with TRBD2. The V segment lost 5 bases and the J segment 2 bases; nucleotides outside the gene matches: 9. Germline V gene lookup returns CDR1 SEHNR and CDR2 FQNEAQ (reference sequence). CDR3 size: 16 residues. DNA for the CDR3: TGTGCCAGCAGCCCCGGAGGGAGGGAGGCCTACAATGAGCAGTTCTTC. Protein: CASSPGGREAYNEQFF.

This clonotype was counted between two and nine times. V gene TRBV15 combines with J gene TRBJ2-7; 7 positions agree with TRBD2. This CDR3 has 18 amino acids. Looked up from germline, CDR1 is LNHNV and CDR2 is YYDKDF (reference sequence). After removal of 0 bases from V and 3 bases from J, the junction contained 14 bases not matched to a gene. The CDR3 DNA sequence: TGTGCCACCAGCAGAGATCTAATTTTGGGACTACCTATCTACGAGCAGTACTTC. Protein: CATSRDLILGLPIYEQYF. The complete variable domain, with remaining parts taken from reference TRBV15 and TRBJ2-7, reads DAMVIQNPRYQVTQFGKPVTLSCSQTLNHNVMYWYQQKSSQAPKLLFHYYDKDFNNEADTPDNFQSRRPNTSFCFLDIRSPGLGDTAMYLCATSRDLILGLPIYEQYFGPGTRLTVT.

In this sample, this clonotype turned up a few times. The J gene is TRBJ1-4, the V gene TRBV7-3, with 8 bases fitting TRBD1. Germline loops: CDR1 SGHTA, CDR2 FQGTGA. The CDR3 sequence is 16 residues long. V lost 5 bases, J lost 6 bases, and 11 bases stayed unmatched. For the CDR3, the DNA is TGTGCCAGCAGCCCTCTTGGACAGGGACGCGATGAAAAACTGTTTTTT. Protein sequence: CASSPLGQGRDEKLFF.

This clonotype came up a few times. V usage is TRBV5-1 and J usage is TRBJ1-2; 11 bases line up with TRBD1. The CDR3 spans 14 residues. V lost 5 bases, J lost 6 bases, and 6 bases stayed unmatched. Germline V gives CDR1 SGHRS, CDR2 YFSETQ. CDR3 DNA: TGCGCCAGCAGATACCGGGACAGGGGGGATGGCTACACCTTC. This translates into CASRYRDRGDGYTF.

V and J are TRBV3-1 and TRBJ2-5; 13 nucleotides match TRBD2. Germline assignment: CDR1 LGHDT and CDR2 YNNKEL (reference sequence). This CDR3 is built from 18 residues. Trimming cost V 4 bases and J 7 bases; bases outside gene matches: 15. The CDR3 bases are TGTGCCAGCAGCCCGCCGGGACTAGCGGGAACTATTGGTTGGACCCAGTACTTC. Its translation is CASSPPGLAGTIGWTQYF.

The chain combines TRBV13 with TRBJ2-7; tentative D call: TRBD2 (5 bases). Germline values: CDR1 PRHDT, CDR2 FYEKMQ (reference sequence). The CDR3 runs to 13 residues. V lost 5 bases and J 5 bases, leaving 13 bases between the germline ends. This chain's CDR3 is CASSPGPGDEQYF. Written as DNA, the CDR3 is TGTGCCAGCAGCCCTGGACCCGGGGACGAGCAGTACTTC.

In regard to this clonotype: A much larger clone lies one base from this, so it may be a read error. In nucleotides, the CDR3 is TGTGCCAGCAGCTTCGACCTCTCCGGGAACCATGGCTACGCCTTC. Encoded protein: CASSFDLSGNHGYAF. The rearrangement uses TRBV5-6 and TRBJ1-2, with D hard to call. The length of the CDR3 is 15 residues. Germline V gene data show CDR1 as SGHDT and CDR2 as YYEEEE.

This rearrangement joins TRBV18 to TRBJ2-3; no clear D gene. The length of the CDR3 is 13 residues. V was clipped by 2 bases and J by 6 bases, with 9 bases between them. CDR1 is KGHSH, CDR2 LQKENI, per germline. The CDR3 bases are TGTGCCAGCTCACCAGGCGCTTCGGATACGCAGTATTTT. Protein product: CASSPGASDTQYF. Full variable domain (remainder filled in from reference TRBV18 and TRBJ2-3): NAGVMQNPRHLVRRRGQEARLRCSPMKGHSHVYWYRQLPEEGLKFMVYLQKENIIDESGMPKERFSAEFPKEGPSILRIQQVVRGDSAAYFCASSPGASDTQYFGPGTRLTVL.

The rearrangement uses TRBV7-9 and TRBJ2-2; no clear D gene. Trimming took off 6 bases at V and 5 bases at J, with 13 bases between the two ends. Germline V gene sequence: CDR1 SEHNR, CDR2 FQNEAQ (reference sequence). The CDR3 contains 14 residues. The DNA of the CDR3 is TGTGCCAGCAGTTCCGGACCCCGGACCGGGGAGCTGTTTTTT. It specifies CASSSGPRTGELFF.

With respect to this clonotype: Compared with germline, one end of the junction differs, possibly owing to a read error. This chain connects TRBV11-3 to TRBJ2-1; maybe TRBD1 (5 bases). From germline, CDR1 is SGHNT and CDR2 YENEEA. The CDR3 is made up of 12 amino acids. CDR3 nucleotides: TGTGCCAGCAGCTTAGTCCAGGGTATCCAAGTCTTC. Amino acids: CASSLVQGIQVF.

The chain links TRBV6-6 to TRBJ2-7; 8 bases are a match to TRBD1. V lost 5 bases to trimming and J lost 4 bases; unmatched junction nucleotides: 10. CDR3 length: 15 residues. Per the germline V gene, CDR1 is MNHNY and CDR2 is SVGAGI (reference sequence). CDR3 nucleotides: TGTGCCAGCAGTCGCACGTTCACAGGGGGATACGAGCAGTACTTC. This sequence encodes CASSRTFTGGYEQYF.

The table lists this clonotype with many counts. The chain employs TRBV7-9 and TRBJ2-1; D might be TRBD1 (6 bases). CDR1 SEHNR and CDR2 FQNEAQ come from the germline V gene (reference sequence). The CDR3 spans 16 residues. The V and J ends lost 3 bases and 1 base respectively, with 13 bases between them. CDR3: CASSFVQGGSYNEQFF. The CDR3 bases are TGTGCCAGCAGCTTTGTACAGGGTGGGTCCTACAATGAGCAGTTCTTC. Based on the CDR3 plus reference TRBV7-9 and TRBJ2-1, the full variable domain is DTGVSQNPRHKITKRGQNVTFRCDPISEHNRLYWYRQTLGQGPEFLTYFQNEAQLEKSRLLSDRFSAERPKGSFSTLEIQRTEQGDSAMYLCASSFVQGGSYNEQFFGPGTRLTVL.

This clonotype showed up just a few times. The CDR3 bases are TGCAGTGCCCTAGGGGGGTACGGGGACGAGCAGTACTTC. This translates into CSALGGYGDEQYF. V usage is TRBV20-1 and J usage is TRBJ2-7; D could derive from TRBD1 or TRBD2 (6 bases each). This CDR3 is 13 amino acids long. Trimming shortened V by 6 bases and J by 5 bases, and 17 bases separated the two germline ends. Germline V CDR1 and CDR2: DFQATT, SNEGSKA (reference sequence).